This T cell receptor beta chain comes out of a study of blood T cell repertoires in COVID-19. About the research overall: From the United States, Italy and Spain came samples of acute and convalescent COVID-19. The analysed material was cDNA or gDNA that came from T cells, B-cell-depleted T cells, or PBMCs.

V was clipped by 6 bases and J by 4 bases; unmatched bases: 7. The CDR3 is made up of 15 amino acids. The V gene's germline CDR1 is LNHDA and CDR2 SQIVND (reference sequence). In the original analysis: Reference gene primer amplification gave nucleated cell count estimates. Some clones are missing from TCRdb's copy, which holds only in-frame ones; the method was immunoSEQ multiplex PCR. V, J and clone size were drawn from that table, and D and trimming were deduced from the DNA. Seen here are approximately 120,000 clones, 84% observed once, and the top ten hold around 13%. The source of this sequence is a human donor in a cohort sampled during active COVID-19. The V call is TRBV19, the J call TRBJ1-3; TRBD1 agrees at 9 bases. The sequenced sample consisted of peripheral blood. The CDR3 sequence: CASSTSGTGGNTIYF. The CDR3 DNA is TGTGCCAGTAGCACTTCTGGGACAGGGGGAAACACCATATATTTT.